Below are 5 T cell receptor beta chains sequenced from a single sample in a study of blood T cells in healthy people across ages. Alongside a J-beta primer mix, a sample-barcoded 5' primer served in a second PCR lasting about 7 to 12 cycles. TCRdb redid the calling of the 5' RACE reads with MiXCR, one entry per CDR3 protein. This table holds almost 1 million distinct CDR3 sequences, about 51% found once. The sequencing sample was made of blood. All receptors come from a woman in her sixties in good health.

A remark on this clonotype: An end of the junction does not agree with germline; a read error may underlie this. This chain joins TRBV12-3 or TRBV12-4 and TRBJ2-3; TRBD2 matches 11 bases. The CDR3 runs to 16 residues. The CDR3 spells CASSLAGLAGTDTQYF. Here the CDR3 DNA reads TGTGCCAGCAGCTTAGCGGGACTAGCGGGCACAGATACGCAGTATTTT.

The chain couples TRBV2 to TRBJ2-3; perhaps TRBD1 as D (5 bases). V lost 6 bases, J lost 1 base, and 14 bases lay in between. This CDR3 spans 15 amino acids. Germline lookup yields CDR1 SNHLY and CDR2 FYNNEI. DNA for the CDR3: TGTGCCAGCAGGAGTAGGGGTATAGGCACAGATACGCAGTATTTT. It is translated as CASRSRGIGTDTQYF.

This clonotype was seen more than once but under ten times. The genes are TRBV7-9 and TRBJ2-7; 7 bases fit TRBD2. This CDR3 has 15 residues. Per the germline V gene, CDR1 is SEHNR and CDR2 is FQNEAQ (reference sequence). The trim removed 6 bases at V and 4 bases at J, leaving 12 bases unmatched. CDR3 coding DNA: TGTGCCAGCAGTCCAGCGCGCGGGAGTTGGTACGAGCAGTACTTC. Its protein product is CASSPARGSWYEQYF.

About this clonotype itself: Relative to the germline gene, one junction end is altered; a read error may explain this. The chain has TRBV11-2 and TRBJ2-5; 13 nucleotides match TRBD2. The CDR3 spans 17 residues. Germline V gives CDR1 SGHAT, CDR2 FQNNGV. Written as DNA, the CDR3 is TGTGCCGGCAGCAAGACTAGCGGGAGGTGGGGCCAAGAGACCCAGTACTTC. Translated, it gives CAGSKTSGRWGQETQYF. Full variable domain (outside the CDR3, taken from reference TRBV11-2 and TRBJ2-5): EAGVAQSPRYKIIEKRQSVAFWCNPISGHATLYWYQQILGQGPKLLIQFQNNGVVDDSQLPKDRFSAERLKGVDSTLKIQPAKLEDSAVYLCAGSKTSGRWGQETQYFGPGTRLLVL.

The CDR3 is CAISERLAGVRTAAQYF. CDR3 coding DNA: TGTGCCATCAGTGAGAGGTTGGCGGGAGTCAGGACAGCGGCCCAGTACTTC. This rearrangement joins TRBV10-3 to TRBJ2-5, with a weak D call TRBD2 (7 bases). The ends were cut back, 2 bases at V and 9 bases at J, with 25 bases in the middle. Germline CDR1 and CDR2: ENHRY and SYGVKD. This CDR3 has 17 amino acids.